The 18 T cell receptor beta chains listed next were all sequenced from one sample in a study of blood T cell repertoires in COVID-19 (dated by TCRdb to 2018 to 2021). Library generation was performed with the immunoSEQ multiplex PCR assay. TCRdb obtained this table from immuneACCESS and retained in-frame rearrangements with V and J assigned. These tables miss some clones; where compared with another copy, unresolved V genes account for less than half of the shortfall, and the remainder is unexplained. Across this sample there are some 120,000 clones, with about 89% seen only once. In total, the top ten clones hold approximately 3.3% of the sample. Input material: peripheral blood. These TCRs come from a woman aged 55-75 years with acute or convalescent COVID-19.

The chain employs TRBV5-1 and TRBJ1-1; TRBD1 matches at 7 bases. V lost 3 bases and J lost 1; bases outside the gene matches: 3. In germline, CDR1 is SGHRS, CDR2 YFSETQ. CDR3 length equals 14 residues. CDR3: CASSSGTENTEAFF. DNA for the CDR3: TGCGCCAGCAGCTCCGGGACAGAGAACACTGAAGCTTTCTTT.

The chain has TRBV28 and TRBJ2-7, with 8 bases identical to TRBD2. The CDR3 spans 15 residues. V gave up 6 bases and J gave up 0 bases; unmatched junction bases: 7. From germline, CDR1 is MDHEN and CDR2 SYDVKM. In nucleotides, the CDR3 is TGTGCCAGCAGATTAGCGGGGAGTCGCTCCTACGAGCAGTACTTC. It specifies CASRLAGSRSYEQYF.

This rearrangement joins TRBV6-5 to TRBJ2-7, with 12 bases lining up with TRBD2. The CDR3 sequence is 15 residues long. J lost 3 bases, V lost 2 bases, and 2 bases had no gene match. Germline V gene data show CDR1 as MNHEY and CDR2 as SVGAGI. The CDR3 nucleotides read TGTGCCAGCAGTTACGGACTAGCGGGGCTCTACGAGCAGTACTTC. Translation gives CASSYGLAGLYEQYF.

The V gene is TRBV29-1, the J gene TRBJ1-2; no firm D call. V was trimmed by 3 bases and J by 4 bases, leaving 9 bases between them. The CDR3 runs to 12 residues. Per the germline V gene, CDR1 is SQVTM and CDR2 is ANQGSEA. The CDR3 nucleotides are TGCAGCGTTGAGAGGTACGGCTATGGCTACACCTTC. Protein: CSVERYGYGYTF.

The chain employs TRBV5-1 and TRBJ1-2; 9 positions match TRBD1. Trimming took 4 bases from V and 2 from J; bases not matched to a gene: 3. The CDR3 covers 14 residues. The germline CDR1 and CDR2 sequences are SGHRS and YFSETQ. CDR3: CASSPGQGNYGYTF. DNA of the CDR3: TGCGCCAGCAGCCCCGGACAGGGGAACTATGGCTACACCTTC.

The chain combines TRBV2 with TRBJ2-2, with D maybe TRBD1 (5 bases). Germline-derived CDR1 and CDR2 are SNHLY and FYNNEI. The ends were cut back, 6 bases at V and 2 bases at J, with 13 bases in the middle. This CDR3 spans 15 amino acids. The CDR3 DNA is TGTGCCAGCAGGGGGCTAAGGGGTAACACCGGGGAGCTGTTTTTT. This codes for CASRGLRGNTGELFF.

The chain has TRBV4-2 and TRBJ2-2, with TRBD2 matching over 8 bases. Germline V lookup: CDR1 LGHNA, CDR2 YNFKEQ. V lost 1 base to trimming and J lost 1 base; unmatched junction nucleotides: 5. This CDR3 has 17 amino acids. CDR3 region: CASSQVLAGGNTGELFF. The CDR3 nucleotides read TGTGCCAGCAGCCAAGTGCTTGCGGGAGGGAACACCGGGGAGCTGTTTTTT.

The rearrangement joins TRBV28 to TRBJ1-5, with 9 bases identical to TRBD1. V lost 4 bases to trimming and J lost 1 base; unmatched junction nucleotides: 5. The CDR3 length is 16 residues. Germline loops: CDR1 MDHEN, CDR2 SYDVKM. Here the CDR3 DNA reads TGTGCCAGCAGTTCAGGACAGGGGTTGAGCAATCAGCCCCAGCATTTT. Its protein product is CASSSGQGLSNQPQHF.

The chain employs TRBV21-1 and TRBJ2-7; TRBD2, the D gene given by the table, was not confirmed from the DNA. TRBV21-1 is a listed pseudogene. This CDR3 contains 13 residues. This CDR3 is CASSKVSPYEQYV. The CDR3 DNA sequence: TGTGCCAGCAGCAAAGTAAGCCCCTACGAGCAGTACGTC.

CDR3 nucleotide sequence: TGTGCCAGCAGCCAAGGTCGTGGAGGGTCGGAGCAGTATTTT. This translates into CASSQGRGGSEQYF. This chain uses TRBV4-2 with TRBJ2-3, with a weak D call TRBD2 (6 bases). The CDR3 length is 14 residues. Looked up from germline, CDR1 is LGHNA and CDR2 is YNFKEQ. The V end lost 1 base, the J end lost 11 bases, and 16 bases lay between the germline ends.

This chain uses TRBV7-8 with TRBJ1-5, with 8 bases that match TRBD1. The V gene's germline CDR1 is SGHVS and CDR2 FQNEAQ. The CDR3 spans 15 residues. V gave up 5 bases and J gave up 6 bases; unmatched junction bases: 9. The CDR3 is CASSPDRVGSQPQHF. The CDR3 nucleotides are TGTGCCAGCAGCCCGGACAGGGTGGGGAGTCAGCCCCAGCATTTT.

The rearrangement links TRBV7-3 to TRBJ1-5; 7 nucleotides align to TRBD1. The V segment lost 2 bases and the J segment 7 bases; nucleotides outside the gene matches: 2. The CDR3 spans 13 residues. CDR1 is SGHTA and CDR2 is FQGTGA in the germline V gene. The CDR3 nucleotides are TGTGCCAGCAGCTTAGACAGGGACCAGCCCCAGCATTTT. The encoded protein is CASSLDRDQPQHF.

This clone was detected only once. V and J are TRBV19 and TRBJ1-2, with D perhaps TRBD1 (5 bases). Trimming removed 5 bases at V and 2 bases at J, with 9 bases between. CDR1 and CDR2 (germline): LNHDA, SQIVND (reference sequence). The CDR3 runs to 13 residues. CDR3 sequence (DNA): TGTGCCAGTAGTGTGGCAGGGAACTATGGCTACACCTTC. This encodes CASSVAGNYGYTF.

This clone has only one observation. The J gene is TRBJ1-3, the V gene TRBV5-1; tentative D call: TRBD1 (6 bases). CDR1 is SGHRS, CDR2 YFSETQ, per germline. V was cut by 0 bases and J by 0 bases, with 10 bases left in between. This CDR3 has 16 amino acids. CDR3 sequence: CASSLVQGSSGNTIYF. CDR3 nucleotides: TGCGCCAGCAGCTTGGTTCAGGGGTCCTCTGGAAACACCATATATTTT.

This clone appeared a few times. This rearrangement joins TRBV19 to TRBJ1-1, with 10 bases aligning to TRBD1. The CDR3 has 15 residues. Germline CDR1 LNHDA, CDR2 SQIVND (reference sequence). V lost 4 bases, J lost 3 bases, and 5 bases stayed unmatched. CDR3 nucleotide sequence: TGTGCCAGTAGTAGGACAGGGGGGGCGGACACTGAAGCTTTCTTT. The encoded protein is CASSRTGGADTEAFF.

The V and J genes are TRBV5-4 and TRBJ1-2, with D hard to call. Germline CDR1 SGHNT, CDR2 YYREEE (reference sequence). The CDR3 has 14 amino acids. Trimming left V 0 bases short and J 5 bases short, with 11 bases between. CDR3 protein: CASSLENRLYGYTF. The CDR3 DNA reads as TGTGCCAGCAGCTTGGAGAATAGACTTTATGGCTACACCTTC.

The chain uses TRBV7-9 and TRBJ2-3; 10 bases line up with TRBD1. The germline CDR1 and CDR2 sequences are SEHNR and FQNEAQ (reference sequence). This CDR3 comprises 15 residues. V lost 8 bases, J lost 3 bases, and 8 bases stayed unmatched. CDR3: CASVMRQGATDTQYF. CDR3 coding DNA: TGTGCCAGCGTTATGAGACAGGGGGCAACAGATACGCAGTATTTT.

The chain carries TRBV5-8 and TRBJ1-1; unclear D gene. Per the germline V gene, CDR1 is SGHTS and CDR2 is YDEGEE. The CDR3 loop spans 12 amino acids. V was trimmed by 1 base and J by 7 bases, leaving 8 bases between them. The CDR3 nucleotides are TGTGCCAGCAGCTTGTTGCAGTTTGAAGCTTTCTTT. Its protein is CASSLLQFEAFF.